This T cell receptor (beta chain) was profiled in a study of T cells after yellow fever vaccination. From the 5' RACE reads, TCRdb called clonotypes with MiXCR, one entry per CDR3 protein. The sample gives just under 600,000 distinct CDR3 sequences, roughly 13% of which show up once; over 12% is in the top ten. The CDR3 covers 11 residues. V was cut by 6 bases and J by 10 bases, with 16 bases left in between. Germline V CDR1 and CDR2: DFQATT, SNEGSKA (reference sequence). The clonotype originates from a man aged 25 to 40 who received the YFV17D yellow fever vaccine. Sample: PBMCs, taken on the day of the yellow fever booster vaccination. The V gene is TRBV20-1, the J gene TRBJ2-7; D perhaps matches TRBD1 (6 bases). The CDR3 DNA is TGCAGTGCCGGGTTAGGGACACCTCAGTACTTC. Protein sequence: CSAGLGTPQYF.